The present entry profiles one TCR beta chain with its context. Its antigen is not identified. These data are taken from a study of cytomegalovirus exposure and HLA in healthy donors. General observations from the study: The authors enumerated 150 to 200 TCR beta chains as linked to cytomegalovirus.

The CDR3 length is 13 residues. V shed 0 bases and J shed 10 bases, with 9 bases lying between them. The germline gives CDR1 LGHNA, CDR2 YNFKEQ. This PCR relied on a set of 60 Vbeta primers and 13 Jbeta primers. Assay: immunoSEQ multiplex PCR; the TCRdb copy retains only in-frame clones and omits some. The sample lists over 85,000 clones, more than 70% occurring once. The sequence was collected from a woman in her thirties or forties in good health and CMV-seronegative. The source material was PBMCs. The J gene is TRBJ2-2, the V gene TRBV4-2, with D unresolved. This chain's CDR3 is CASSQDQVEELFF. In DNA, the CDR3 is TGTGCCAGCAGCCAAGATCAGGTCGAGGAGCTGTTTTTT.